This entry lists 5 T cell receptor beta chains sequenced from one sample in a study of blood T cell repertoires in COVID-19. Sequencing used immunoSEQ multiplex PCR; TCRdb keeps in-frame clones, though not all of them. This sample has about 92,000 clones, with around 81% found just once. The sequenced material came from peripheral blood. All receptors derive from a man between 50 and 59 years old who had recovered from COVID-19.

This rearrangement joins TRBV7-7 to TRBJ2-1, with TRBD2 identical over 7 bases. The CDR3 length is 15 residues. Germline V gives CDR1 SSHAT, CDR2 FNYEAQ (reference sequence). Germline trimming cut 2 bases from V and 5 bases from J; bases unmatched to any gene: 6. For the CDR3, the DNA is TGTGCCAGCAGCTTAATAGCGGGTAGTGACAATGAGCAGTTCTTC. Translation: CASSLIAGSDNEQFF.

This sequence joins TRBV11-2 and TRBJ1-2, with a possible D match to TRBD1 (6 bases). The CDR3 runs 13 residues. V was pared by 4 bases and J by 7 bases, with 13 bases between. Germline CDR1 SGHAT, CDR2 FQNNGV. For the CDR3, the DNA is TGTGCCAGCAGCTCACTACAGGGCCCTGGCTACACCTTC. Protein sequence: CASSSLQGPGYTF.

This chain joins TRBV5-4 and TRBJ1-2, with TRBD1 matching 7 bases. From germline, CDR1 is SGHNT and CDR2 YYREEE (reference sequence). The J segment lost 5 bases and the V segment lost 4 bases, leaving 5 bases of the junction unmatched. This CDR3 region has 13 residues. Written as DNA, the CDR3 is TGTGCCAGCAGCCCCGGACAGGCATATGGCTACACCTTC. This gives the protein CASSPGQAYGYTF.

The chain combines TRBV7-2 with TRBJ2-5, with 8 nucleotides matching TRBD2. CDR1 is SGHTA, CDR2 FQGNSA, per germline. Germline trimming cut 5 bases from V and 5 bases from J; bases unmatched to any gene: 13. The CDR3 spans 16 residues. The CDR3 loop is CASSPETGGPGETQYF. CDR3 sequence (DNA): TGTGCCAGCAGCCCTGAGACGGGAGGGCCGGGGGAGACCCAGTACTTC.

The rearrangement uses TRBV7-3 and TRBJ2-5; tentatively, D is TRBD2 (7 bases). This CDR3 has 15 amino acids. Germline loops: CDR1 SGHTA, CDR2 FQGTGA. The V gene lost 5 bases and the J gene lost 4 bases, with 17 bases spanning the gap. CDR3 DNA sequence: TGTGCCAGCAGCAGGACTAGGGGGGGAGGAGAGACCCAGTACTTC. This codes for CASSRTRGGGETQYF.